The present T cell receptor beta chain was sequenced within a study of T cell responses to AZD1222 COVID-19 vaccine. Study-wide context: Second doses that came at about 4 or about 12 weeks were put together. Findings of the study overall: Repertoire sampling occurred only after the peak T cell response. Spike-specific TCR breadth rose after two AZD1222 doses, and depth rose as well. It should be noted that donors were predominantly white British and more often female, and clonal diversity was possibly underestimated.

Germline V gene lookup returns CDR1 MDHEN and CDR2 SYDVKM. The ends were cut back, 6 bases at V and 5 bases at J, with 14 bases in the middle. This CDR3 is 14 amino acids long. Of note for this clone: As yet, its antigen is unknown.

The assay was immunoSEQ multiplex PCR, and TCRdb's table has in-frame clones only and misses some. Of about 97,000 clones listed, about nine tenths are singletons. The J gene is TRBJ1-3, the V gene TRBV28; D is unclear. This TCR derives from an adult in good health. Sequenced here: peripheral blood, sampled on day 0 of AZD1222 vaccination. CDR3 residues: CASSRTSARNTIYF. The CDR3 nucleotides are TGTGCCAGCAGCCGTACAAGTGCACGAAACACCATATATTTT. The whole variable domain, filled in from reference TRBV28 and TRBJ1-3, reads DVKVTQSSRYLVKRTGEKVFLECVQDMDHENMFWYRQDPGLGLRLIYFSYDVKMKEKGDIPEGYSVSREKKERFSLILESASTNQTSMYLCASSRTSARNTIYFGEGSWLTVV.